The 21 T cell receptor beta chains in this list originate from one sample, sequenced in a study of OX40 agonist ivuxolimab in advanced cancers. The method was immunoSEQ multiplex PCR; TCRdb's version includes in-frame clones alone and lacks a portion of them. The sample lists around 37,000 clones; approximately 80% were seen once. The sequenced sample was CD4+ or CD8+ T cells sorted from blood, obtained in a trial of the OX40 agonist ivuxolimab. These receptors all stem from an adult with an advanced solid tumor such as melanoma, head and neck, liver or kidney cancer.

The CDR3 reads CASSGMDYGYTF. In DNA form, the CDR3 reads TGTGCCTCCTCCGGGATGGACTATGGCTACACCTTC. The rearrangement links TRBV30 to TRBJ1-2; D remains ambiguous. Trimming took 7 bases from V and 3 from J, leaving 12 bases between them. The length of the CDR3 is 12 residues. Germline assignment: CDR1 GTSNPN and CDR2 SVGIG (reference sequence).

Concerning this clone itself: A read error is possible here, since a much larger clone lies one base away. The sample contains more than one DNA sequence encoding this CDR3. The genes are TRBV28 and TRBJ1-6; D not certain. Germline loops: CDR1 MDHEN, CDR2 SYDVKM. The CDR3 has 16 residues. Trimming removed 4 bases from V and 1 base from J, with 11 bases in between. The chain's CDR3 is CASSSEGSSYNSPLHF. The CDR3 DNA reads TGTGCCAGCAGTTCTGAGGGCAGTTCCTATAATTCACCCCTCCACTTT.

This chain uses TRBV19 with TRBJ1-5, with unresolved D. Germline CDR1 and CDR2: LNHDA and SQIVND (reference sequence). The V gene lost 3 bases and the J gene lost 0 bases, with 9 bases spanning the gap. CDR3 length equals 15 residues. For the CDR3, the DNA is TGTGCCAGTAGTATTCAGGTTTATAGCAATCAGCCCCAGCATTTT. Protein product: CASSIQVYSNQPQHF.

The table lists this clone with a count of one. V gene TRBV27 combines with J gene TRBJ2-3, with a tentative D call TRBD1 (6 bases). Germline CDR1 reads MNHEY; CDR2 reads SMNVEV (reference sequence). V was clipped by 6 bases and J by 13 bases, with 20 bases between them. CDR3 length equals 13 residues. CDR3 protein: CASSAPRGSREYF. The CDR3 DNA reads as TGTGCCAGCAGCGCCCCTAGGGGGAGTAGGGAGTATTTT.

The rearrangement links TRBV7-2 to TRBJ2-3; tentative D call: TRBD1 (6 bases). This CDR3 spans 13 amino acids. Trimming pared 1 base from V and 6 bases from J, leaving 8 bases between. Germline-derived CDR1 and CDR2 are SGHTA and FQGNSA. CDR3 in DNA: TGTGCCAGCAGCTTAGGCGGACAGGATACGCAGTATTTT. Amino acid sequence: CASSLGGQDTQYF.

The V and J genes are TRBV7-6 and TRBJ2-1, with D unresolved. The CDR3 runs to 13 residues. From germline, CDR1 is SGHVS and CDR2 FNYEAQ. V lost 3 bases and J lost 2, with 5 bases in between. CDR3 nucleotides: TGTGCCAGCAGCTTTACTACCTACAATGAGCAGTTCTTC. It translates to CASSFTTYNEQFF.

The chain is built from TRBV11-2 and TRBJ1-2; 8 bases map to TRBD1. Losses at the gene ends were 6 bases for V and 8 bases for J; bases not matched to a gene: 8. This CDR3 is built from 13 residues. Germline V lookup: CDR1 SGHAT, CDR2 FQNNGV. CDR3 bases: TGTGCCAGCAGAAAGACAGGGGCTATGGGCTACACCTTC. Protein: CASRKTGAMGYTF. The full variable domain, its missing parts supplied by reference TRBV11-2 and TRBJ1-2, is EAGVAQSPRYKIIEKRQSVAFWCNPISGHATLYWYQQILGQGPKLLIQFQNNGVVDDSQLPKDRFSAERLKGVDSTLKIQPAKLEDSAVYLCASRKTGAMGYTFGSGTRLTVV.

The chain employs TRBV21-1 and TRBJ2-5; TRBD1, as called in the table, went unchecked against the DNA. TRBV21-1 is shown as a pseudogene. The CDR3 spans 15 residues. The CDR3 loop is CASSGQRTVLVTQYF. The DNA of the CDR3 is TGTGCCAGCAGCGGTCAGAGGACAGTCCTAGTGACCCAGTACTTC.

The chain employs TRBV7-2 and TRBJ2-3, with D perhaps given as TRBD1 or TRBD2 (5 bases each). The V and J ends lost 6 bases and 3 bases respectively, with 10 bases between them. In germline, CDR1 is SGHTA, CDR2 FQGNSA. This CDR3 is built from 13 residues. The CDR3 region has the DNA TGTGCCAGCAGGGGGACCAGAACAGATACGCAGTATTTT. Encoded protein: CASRGTRTDTQYF.

The CDR3 spells CASSEFFGTGVNEQFF. Written as DNA, the CDR3 is TGTGCCAGCAGTGAATTTTTTGGGACAGGGGTCAATGAGCAGTTCTTC. This chain joins TRBV6-1 and TRBJ2-1, with TRBD1 matching over 10 bases. CDR1 and CDR2 from the germline V gene are MNHNS and SASEGT. Unmatched junction bases numbered 7, after V lost 2 bases and J lost 6 bases. CDR3 length: 16 residues.

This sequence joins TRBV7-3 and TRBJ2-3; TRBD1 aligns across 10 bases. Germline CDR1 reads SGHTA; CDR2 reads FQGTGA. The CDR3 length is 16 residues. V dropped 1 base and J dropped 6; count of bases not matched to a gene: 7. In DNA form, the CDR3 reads TGTGCCAGCAGCTTAAAACCTGGGACAGGGGTGGATACGCAGTATTTT. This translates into CASSLKPGTGVDTQYF.

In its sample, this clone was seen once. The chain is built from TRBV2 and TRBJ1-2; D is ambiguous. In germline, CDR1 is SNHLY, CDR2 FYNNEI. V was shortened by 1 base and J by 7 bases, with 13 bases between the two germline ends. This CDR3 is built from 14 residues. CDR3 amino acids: CASSEGGPVGGYTF. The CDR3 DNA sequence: TGTGCCAGCAGTGAAGGGGGTCCAGTAGGTGGCTACACCTTC.

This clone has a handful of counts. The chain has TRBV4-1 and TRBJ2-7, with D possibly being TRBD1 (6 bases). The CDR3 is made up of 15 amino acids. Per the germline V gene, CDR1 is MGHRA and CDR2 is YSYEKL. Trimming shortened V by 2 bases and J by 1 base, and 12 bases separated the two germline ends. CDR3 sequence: CASSQTSQGSYEQYF. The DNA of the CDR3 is TGCGCCAGCAGCCAAACCTCACAGGGTTCCTACGAGCAGTACTTC.

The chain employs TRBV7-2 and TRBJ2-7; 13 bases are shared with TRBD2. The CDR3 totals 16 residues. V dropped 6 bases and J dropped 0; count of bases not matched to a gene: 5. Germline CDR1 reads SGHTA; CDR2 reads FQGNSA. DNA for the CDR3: TGTGCCAGCAGACCCGGGACTAGCGGGGTCTCCTACGAGCAGTACTTC. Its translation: CASRPGTSGVSYEQYF. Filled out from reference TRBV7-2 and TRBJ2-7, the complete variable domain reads GAGVSQSPSNKVTEKGKDVELRCDPISGHTALYWYRQSLGQGLEFLIYFQGNSAPDKSGLPSDRFSAERTGGSVSTLTIQRTQQEDSAVYLCASRPGTSGVSYEQYFGPGTRLTVT.

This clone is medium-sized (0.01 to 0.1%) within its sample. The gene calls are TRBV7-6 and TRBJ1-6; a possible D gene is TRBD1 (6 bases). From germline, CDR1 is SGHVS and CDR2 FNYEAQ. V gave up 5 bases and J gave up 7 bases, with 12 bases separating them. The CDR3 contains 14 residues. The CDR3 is CASSPGASNSPLHF. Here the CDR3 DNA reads TGTGCCAGCAGCCCAGGGGCCTCCAATTCACCCCTCCACTTT.

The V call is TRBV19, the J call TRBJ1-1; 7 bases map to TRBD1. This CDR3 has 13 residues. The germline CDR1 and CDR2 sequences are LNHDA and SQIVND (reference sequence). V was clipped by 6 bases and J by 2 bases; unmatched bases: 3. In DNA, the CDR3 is TGTGCCAGTAGGACAGGGATAAACACTGAAGCTTTCTTT. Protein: CASRTGINTEAFF.

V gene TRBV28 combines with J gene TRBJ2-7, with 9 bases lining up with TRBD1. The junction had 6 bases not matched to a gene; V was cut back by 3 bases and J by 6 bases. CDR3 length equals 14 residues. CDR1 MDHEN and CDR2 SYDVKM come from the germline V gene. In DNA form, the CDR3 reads TGTGCCAGCAGTTTGCGGGACAGGGATGGCGAGCAGTACTTC. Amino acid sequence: CASSLRDRDGEQYF.

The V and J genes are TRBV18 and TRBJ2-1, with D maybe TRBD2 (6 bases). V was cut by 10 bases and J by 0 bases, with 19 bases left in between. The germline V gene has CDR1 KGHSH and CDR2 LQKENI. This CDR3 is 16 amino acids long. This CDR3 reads CATCAPGGHSYNEQFF. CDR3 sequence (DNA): TGTGCCACGTGTGCCCCCGGGGGTCACTCCTACAATGAGCAGTTCTTC.

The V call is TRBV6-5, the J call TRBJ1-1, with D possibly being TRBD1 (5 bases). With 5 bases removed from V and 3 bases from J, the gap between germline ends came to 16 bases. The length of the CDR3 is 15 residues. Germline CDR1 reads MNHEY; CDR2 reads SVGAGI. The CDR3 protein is CASSTTRDGYTEAFF. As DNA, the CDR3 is TGTGCCAGCAGTACTACCCGGGACGGGTACACTGAAGCTTTCTTT.

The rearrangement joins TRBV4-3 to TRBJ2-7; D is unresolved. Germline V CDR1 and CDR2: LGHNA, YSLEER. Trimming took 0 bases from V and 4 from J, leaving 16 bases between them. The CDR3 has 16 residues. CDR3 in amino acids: CASSQDGAGLTYEQYF. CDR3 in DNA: TGCGCCAGCAGCCAAGATGGTGCCGGTCTGACGTACGAGCAGTACTTC.

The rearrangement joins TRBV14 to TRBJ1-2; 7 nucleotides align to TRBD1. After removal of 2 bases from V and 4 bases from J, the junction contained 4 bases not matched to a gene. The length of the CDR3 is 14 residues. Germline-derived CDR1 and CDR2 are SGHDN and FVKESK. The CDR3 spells CASSQQGVLYGYTF. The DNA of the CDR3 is TGTGCCAGCAGCCAACAGGGGGTACTCTATGGCTACACCTTC. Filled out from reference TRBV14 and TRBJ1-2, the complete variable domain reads EAGVTQFPSHSVIEKGQTVTLRCDPISGHDNLYWYRRVMGKEIKFLLHFVKESKQDESGMPNNRFLAERTGGTYSTLKVQPAELEDSGVYFCASSQQGVLYGYTFGSGTRLTVV.